This TCR beta chain was recovered during a study of tumor T cells in aggressive B-cell lymphoma. This clone was seen only once. Libraries were prepared by immunoSEQ multiplex PCR; TCRdb keeps only in-frame clonotypes and omits some of them. The sample yields under 4,500 clones, roughly 89% seen once. Trimming cost V 5 bases and J 0 bases, with 4 bases left between them. Germline V gene data show CDR1 as SQVTM and CDR2 as ANQGSEA. This CDR3 has 11 residues. The sequenced sample was tumor tissue. This clonotype originated in an adult with diffuse large B cell lymphoma. This rearrangement joins TRBV29-1 to TRBJ1-1, with D unresolved. The CDR3 DNA sequence: TGCAGCGTTCGGGTGAACACTGAAGCTTTCTTT. Protein: CSVRVNTEAFF. The full variable domain, in which reference TRBV29-1 and TRBJ1-1 provide the parts outside the CDR3, is SAVISQKPSRDICQRGTSLTIQCQVDSQVTMMFWYRQQPGQSLTLIATANQGSEATYESGFVIDKFPISRPNLTFSTLTVSNMSPEDSSIYLCSVRVNTEAFFGQGTRLTVV.